This T cell receptor beta chain derives from a study of shared clonotypes between healthy human individuals. With respect to this clone: The antigen is not known.

The material for each subset, its genomic DNA, was split evenly across several immunoSEQ plates. Sequencing used immunoSEQ multiplex PCR; TCRdb keeps in-frame clones, though not all of them. Here the sample spans millions of clones, about 95% being singletons. Naive CD8 cells lacked CD45RO, underwent positive selection for CCR7 and left out terminally differentiated effector memory CD45RA+ cells. The CDR3 has 13 residues. V lost 2 bases and J lost 8, with 10 bases in between. Looked up from germline, CDR1 is PRHDT and CDR2 is FYEKMQ (reference sequence). Whole-study results and caveats: It was the non-shared clonotypes that had lower generation probabilities than clonotypes shared by all four donors.

The rearrangement joins TRBV13 to TRBJ1-3; a possible D gene is TRBD1 (6 bases). The clonotype was recovered from a man younger than 35 in good health. Material: naive CD8+ T cells sorted from blood. The CDR3 bases are TGTGCCAGCAGCTTAAGGGGGGCGCACACCATATATTTT. Translation: CASSLRGAHTIYF.